Presented here are 9 T cell receptor beta chains from one specimen sequenced in a study of blood T cell repertoires in COVID-19. Sequenced by immunoSEQ multiplex PCR; TCRdb stores in-frame clones only, minus some. The sample lists approximately 110,000 clones, 65% to 80% occurring once. The specimen was peripheral blood. The receptors shown here come from a man between 65 and 85 years old with active or convalescent COVID-19.

This chain connects TRBV28 to TRBJ1-4; tentatively, D is TRBD1 (6 bases). CDR1 is MDHEN and CDR2 is SYDVKM in the germline V gene. Deletions cut 3 bases from V and 7 bases from J, with 12 bases between. The CDR3 contains 14 residues. In DNA, the CDR3 is TGTGCCAGCAGTTTTGACAGGTATTCTGAAAAACTGTTTTTT. Translated, it gives CASSFDRYSEKLFF.

This clone has only a few counts. V and J are TRBV5-4 and TRBJ2-1, with 13 positions matching TRBD2. V was clipped by 0 bases and J by 9 bases; unmatched bases: 3. The CDR3 spans 15 residues. CDR1 SGHNT and CDR2 YYREEE come from the germline V gene (reference sequence). Here the CDR3 DNA reads TGTGCCAGCAGCTTGGGGACTAGCGGGAGAGGTGAGCAGTTCTTC. Protein: CASSLGTSGRGEQFF.

This clone was seen a single time. V usage is TRBV28 and J usage is TRBJ2-1; D perhaps matches TRBD1 (6 bases). The CDR3 consists of 15 residues. The V end lost 5 bases, the J end lost 5 bases, and 16 bases lay between the germline ends. CDR1 is MDHEN and CDR2 is SYDVKM in the germline V gene. The CDR3 is CASSPQSTGHNEQFF. The CDR3 DNA sequence: TGTGCCAGCAGTCCACAGTCAACAGGGCACAATGAGCAGTTCTTC.

The genes are TRBV5-1 and TRBJ2-7; 14 bases align to TRBD2. CDR1 and CDR2 from the germline V gene are SGHRS and YFSETQ. V lost 4 bases and J lost 5; bases outside the gene matches: 8. There are 16 residues in the CDR3. CDR3 sequence reads: CASSPGTSGSGNEQYF. CDR3 nucleotides: TGCGCCAGCAGCCCCGGGACTAGCGGGAGTGGGAACGAGCAGTACTTC.

The chain uses TRBV19 and TRBJ1-2; TRBD1 aligns across 9 bases. CDR3 length: 13 residues. Germline loops: CDR1 LNHDA, CDR2 SQIVND (reference sequence). The trim removed 7 bases at V and 2 bases at J, leaving 2 bases unmatched. DNA for the CDR3: TGTGCCAGTAAAGGACAGGGGAACTATGGCTACACCTTC. This codes for CASKGQGNYGYTF.

The chain is built from TRBV9 and TRBJ2-2; 9 nucleotides agree with TRBD1. Trimming cost V 4 bases and J 2 bases; bases outside gene matches: 6. This CDR3 spans 16 amino acids. The V gene's germline CDR1 is SGDLS and CDR2 YYNGEE. The chain's CDR3 is CASSPRGQGNTGELFF. The CDR3 DNA reads TGTGCCAGCAGCCCCCGGGGACAGGGTAACACCGGGGAGCTGTTTTTT.

The V call is TRBV5-1, the J call TRBJ1-4; a weak D match, TRBD1 (6 bases). This CDR3 comprises 15 residues. CDR1 is SGHRS, CDR2 YFSETQ, per germline. V was pared by 3 bases and J by 4 bases, with 13 bases between. Here the CDR3 reads CASSSVAGVNEKLFF. CDR3 DNA: TGCGCCAGCAGCTCGGTGGCAGGGGTTAATGAAAAACTGTTTTTT.

CDR3 in amino acids: CASSLSGGAMETQYF. The CDR3 DNA sequence: TGTGCCAGCAGCCTAAGCGGGGGGGCGATGGAGACCCAGTACTTC. This chain uses TRBV7-3 with TRBJ2-5; 10 bases agree with TRBD2. This CDR3 region has 15 residues. The V gene end was trimmed by 5 bases and the J gene end by 5 bases; junction bases not matched to a gene: 8. CDR1 is SGHTA and CDR2 is FQGTGA in the germline V gene.

The genes are TRBV19 and TRBJ1-2, with 7 bases matching TRBD1. This CDR3 has 15 amino acids. The germline CDR1 and CDR2 sequences are LNHDA and SQIVND (reference sequence). J lost 5 bases, V lost 7 bases, and 13 bases had no gene match. CDR3 in DNA: TGTGCCAGTAACCACCCCGGGACAGAACAGTATGGCTACACCTTC. It yields the protein CASNHPGTEQYGYTF.